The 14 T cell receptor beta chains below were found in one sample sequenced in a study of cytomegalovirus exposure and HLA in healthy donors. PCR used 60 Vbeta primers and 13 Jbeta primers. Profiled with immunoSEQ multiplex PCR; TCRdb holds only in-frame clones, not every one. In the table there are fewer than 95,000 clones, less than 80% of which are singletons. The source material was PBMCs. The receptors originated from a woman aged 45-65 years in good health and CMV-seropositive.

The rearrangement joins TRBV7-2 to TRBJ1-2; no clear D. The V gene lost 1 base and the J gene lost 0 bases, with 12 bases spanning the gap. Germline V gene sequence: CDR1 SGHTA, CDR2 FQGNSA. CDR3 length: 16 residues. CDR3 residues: CASSLGVGTANYGYTF. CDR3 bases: TGTGCCAGCAGCTTAGGTGTCGGTACAGCTAACTATGGCTACACCTTC.

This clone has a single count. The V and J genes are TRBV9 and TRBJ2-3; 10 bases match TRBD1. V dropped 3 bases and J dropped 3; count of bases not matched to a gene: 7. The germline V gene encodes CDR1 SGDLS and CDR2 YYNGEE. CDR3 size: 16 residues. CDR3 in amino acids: CASSANRDRGTDTQYF. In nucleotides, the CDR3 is TGTGCCAGCAGCGCCAACCGGGACAGGGGTACAGATACGCAGTATTTT.

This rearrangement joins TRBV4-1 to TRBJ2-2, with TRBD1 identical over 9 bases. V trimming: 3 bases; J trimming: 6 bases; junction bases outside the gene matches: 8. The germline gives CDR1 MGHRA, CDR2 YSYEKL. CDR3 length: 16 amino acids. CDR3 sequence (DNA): TGCGCCAGCAGCCACCCTGGACAGGGGAGGGCCGGGGAGCTGTTTTTT. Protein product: CASSHPGQGRAGELFF.

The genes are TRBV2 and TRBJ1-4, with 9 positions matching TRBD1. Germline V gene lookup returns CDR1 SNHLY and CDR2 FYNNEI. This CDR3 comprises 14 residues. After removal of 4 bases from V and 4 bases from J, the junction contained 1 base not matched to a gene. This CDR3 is CASSGTGDNEKLFF. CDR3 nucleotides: TGTGCCAGCAGTGGGACAGGGGATAATGAAAAACTGTTTTTT.

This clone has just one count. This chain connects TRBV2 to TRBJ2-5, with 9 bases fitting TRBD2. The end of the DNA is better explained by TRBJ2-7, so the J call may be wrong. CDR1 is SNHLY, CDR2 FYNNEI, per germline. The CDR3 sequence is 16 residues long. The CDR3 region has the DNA TGTGCCAGCAGTGCTCCGGGCGGGGGGGCCATTGGCGAGCAGTACTTC. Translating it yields CASSAPGGGAIGEQYF.

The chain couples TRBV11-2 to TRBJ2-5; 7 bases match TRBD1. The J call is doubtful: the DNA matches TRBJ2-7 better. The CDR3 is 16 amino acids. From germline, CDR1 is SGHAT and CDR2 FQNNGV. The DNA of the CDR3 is TGTGCCAGCAGCCGTAAGTACTTACAGGGGATCGACGAGCAGTACTTC. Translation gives CASSRKYLQGIDEQYF.

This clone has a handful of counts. The CDR3 spells CASSDTTPYGYTF. For the CDR3, the DNA is TGCGCCAGCAGTGACACCACACCTTATGGCTACACCTTC. V usage is TRBV10-2 and J usage is TRBJ1-2, with no clear D. The V end lost 3 bases, the J end lost 5 bases, and 10 bases lay between the germline ends. Germline V gene lookup returns CDR1 WSHSY and CDR2 SAAADI. The CDR3 runs 13 residues.

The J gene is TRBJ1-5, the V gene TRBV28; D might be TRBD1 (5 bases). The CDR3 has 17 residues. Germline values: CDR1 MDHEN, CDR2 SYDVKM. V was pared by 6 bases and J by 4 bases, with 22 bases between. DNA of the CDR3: TGTGCCAGCAGCCCATGGGCCGGGGAGGGGATGAATCAGCCCCAGCATTTT. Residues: CASSPWAGEGMNQPQHF.

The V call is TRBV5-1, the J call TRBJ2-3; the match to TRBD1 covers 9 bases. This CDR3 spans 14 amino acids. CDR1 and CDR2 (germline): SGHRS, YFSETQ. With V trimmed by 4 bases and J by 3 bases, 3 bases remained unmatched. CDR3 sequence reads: CASSIQGATDTQYF. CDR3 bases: TGCGCCAGCAGCATACAGGGGGCAACAGATACGCAGTATTTT.

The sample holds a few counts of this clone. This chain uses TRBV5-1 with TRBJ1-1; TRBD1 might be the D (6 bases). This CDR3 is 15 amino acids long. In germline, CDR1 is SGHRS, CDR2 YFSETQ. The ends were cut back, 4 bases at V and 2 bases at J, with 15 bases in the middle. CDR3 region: CASSQRDIRNTEAFF. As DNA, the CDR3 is TGCGCCAGCAGCCAGAGGGACATCCGAAACACTGAAGCTTTCTTT.

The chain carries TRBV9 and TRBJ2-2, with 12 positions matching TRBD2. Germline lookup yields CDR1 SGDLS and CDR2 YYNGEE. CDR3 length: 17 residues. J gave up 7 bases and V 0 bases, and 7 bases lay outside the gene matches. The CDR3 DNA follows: TGTGCCAGCAGCGTAGTGCCTAGCGGGGGGGCTGACGGGGAGCTGTTTTTT. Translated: CASSVVPSGGADGELFF. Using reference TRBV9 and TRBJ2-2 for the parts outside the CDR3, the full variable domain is DSGVTQTPKHLITATGQRVTLRCSPRSGDLSVYWYQQSLDQGLQFLIQYYNGEERAKGNILERFSAQQFPDLHSELNLSSLELGDSALYFCASSVVPSGGADGELFFGEGSRLTVL.

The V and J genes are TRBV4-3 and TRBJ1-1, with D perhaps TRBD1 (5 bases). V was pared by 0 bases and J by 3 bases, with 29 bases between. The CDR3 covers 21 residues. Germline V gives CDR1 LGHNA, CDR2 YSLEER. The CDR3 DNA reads TGCGCCAGCAGCCAAGAGGCGAGTCGGGGGACCGAGGTCTACCGAGACACTGAAGCTTTCTTT. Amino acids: CASSQEASRGTEVYRDTEAFF.

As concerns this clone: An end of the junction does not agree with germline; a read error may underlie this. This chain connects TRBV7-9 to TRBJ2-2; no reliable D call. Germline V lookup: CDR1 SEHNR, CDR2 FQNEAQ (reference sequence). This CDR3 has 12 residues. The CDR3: CSSSTLNGELFF. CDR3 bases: TGTTCCAGCAGCACCCTAAACGGGGAGCTGTTTTTT.

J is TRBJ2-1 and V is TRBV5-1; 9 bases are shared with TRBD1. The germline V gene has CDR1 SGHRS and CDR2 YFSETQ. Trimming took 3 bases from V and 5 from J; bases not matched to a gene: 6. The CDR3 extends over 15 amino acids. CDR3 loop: CASSSDRGTDNEQFF. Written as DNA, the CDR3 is TGCGCCAGCAGCTCGGACAGGGGTACCGACAATGAGCAGTTCTTC.